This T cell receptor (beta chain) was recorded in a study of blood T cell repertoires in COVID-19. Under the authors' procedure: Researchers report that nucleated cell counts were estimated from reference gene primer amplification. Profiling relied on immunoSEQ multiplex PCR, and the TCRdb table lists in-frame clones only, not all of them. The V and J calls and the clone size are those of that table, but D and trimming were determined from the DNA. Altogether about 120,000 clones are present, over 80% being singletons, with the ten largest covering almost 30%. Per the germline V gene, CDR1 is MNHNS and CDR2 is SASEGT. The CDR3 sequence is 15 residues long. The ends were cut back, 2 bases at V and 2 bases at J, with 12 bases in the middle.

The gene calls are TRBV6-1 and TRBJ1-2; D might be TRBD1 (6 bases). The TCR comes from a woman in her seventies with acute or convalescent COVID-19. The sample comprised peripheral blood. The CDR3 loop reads CASSEPGQQNYGYTF. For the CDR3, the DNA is TGTGCCAGCAGTGAACCGGGACAACAGAACTATGGCTACACCTTC.